Described below is a single TCR beta chain sequence and its context. Its antigen is undetermined. PCR amplification relied on 60 Vbeta primers (plus 13 Jbeta primers). The method was immunoSEQ multiplex PCR; TCRdb's version includes in-frame clones alone and lacks a portion of them. The sample carries nearly 65,000 clones, under 85% recorded once. The J segment lost 8 bases and the V segment lost 5 bases, leaving 3 bases of the junction unmatched. Germline values: CDR1 MNHEY, CDR2 SMNVEV (reference sequence). The CDR3 spans 13 residues. This sample is drawn from a study of cytomegalovirus exposure and HLA in healthy donors. On the study more broadly: Unique TCR beta sequences numbering some 110 million came from 150 million to 200 million T cells in an earlier analysis. HLA-typed donors were the source of some 85 million unique TCRs, which an early data release held. General study findings and limits: Indistinguishable V segments such as TRBV6-2 and TRBV6-3 were excluded.

Sequencing input: PBMCs. The TCR sequence derives from a man aged 45 to 65 in good health and CMV-seronegative. The chain uses TRBV27 and TRBJ2-1; 10 bases are a match to TRBD1. This CDR3 reads CASSGDRGYEQFF. CDR3 nucleotide sequence: TGTGCCAGCAGTGGGGACAGGGGCTATGAGCAGTTCTTC.